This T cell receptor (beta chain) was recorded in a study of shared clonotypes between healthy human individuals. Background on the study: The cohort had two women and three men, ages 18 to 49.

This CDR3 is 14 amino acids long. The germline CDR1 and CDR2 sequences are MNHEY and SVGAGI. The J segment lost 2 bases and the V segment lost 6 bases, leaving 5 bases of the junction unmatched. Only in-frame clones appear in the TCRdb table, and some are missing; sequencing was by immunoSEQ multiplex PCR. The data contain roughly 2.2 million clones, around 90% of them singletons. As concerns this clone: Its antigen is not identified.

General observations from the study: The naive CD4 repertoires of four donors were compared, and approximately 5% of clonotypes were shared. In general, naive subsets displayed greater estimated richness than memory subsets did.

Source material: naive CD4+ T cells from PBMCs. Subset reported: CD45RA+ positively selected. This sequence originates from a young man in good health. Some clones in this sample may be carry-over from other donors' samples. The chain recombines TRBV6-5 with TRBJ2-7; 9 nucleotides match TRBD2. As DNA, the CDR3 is TGTGCCAGCAGGCGTACTAGCGGGCCCTACGAGCAGTACTTC. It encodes CASRRTSGPYEQYF.